This is a list of T cell receptor beta chains from one sample in a study of response to subunit inactivated influenza vaccine. TCRdb independently ran MiXCR on the RT-PCR reads; one entry per CDR3 protein. This repertoire shows around 500,000 distinct CDR3 sequences, 10% to 11% found once; its top ten account for approximately 12%. The sample in question was PBMCs from blood, obtained about 6 weeks after vaccination. The receptors stem from a man over 45 who received an inactivated influenza vaccine. The CDR3 runs from the conserved cysteine through the conserved F or W. The D gene is left open where the match is weak. Clone size appears in some rows only: once, few, many, or a class for an expanded clone.

TRBJ2-2 NA NA TRBV10-1 TGCGCCAGCAGTGAGTCGCTAGGGAACACCGGGGAGCTGTTTTTT CASSESLGNTGELFF
TRBJ2-3 few TRBD2 TRBV7-9 TGTGCCAGCAGCTTAGTCCGGGGGGTGAGCACAGATACGCAGTATTTT CASSLVRGVSTDTQYF
TRBJ2-3 NA NA TRBV25-1 TGTGCCAGCAGTGAAGTTAATACGCAGTATTTT CASSEVNTQYF
TRBJ2-1 many NA TRBV10-3 TGTGCCATCAGTACCGCGGGGGCCCCATTTCGACGGAATGAGCAGTTCTTC CAISTAGAPFRRNEQFF
TRBJ2-3 few NA TRBV7-2 TGTGCCAGCGGGAAATATAGCGTAGATACGCAGTATTTT CASGKYSVDTQYF
TRBJ2-1 NA NA TRBV20-1 TGCAGTGCTAGCGGGAGAAATTCTTTTGAGCAGTTCTTC CSASGRNSFEQFF
TRBJ2-3 few NA TRBV4-1 TGCGCCAGCAGCCAAGCTTTTCGGTCAGCAGATACGCAGTATTTT CASSQAFRSADTQYF
TRBJ2-1 NA TRBD1 TRBV7-9 TGTGCCAGCAGCTTAGAGACAGGGCTTGAGCAGTTCTTC CASSLETGLEQFF
TRBJ1-3 many NA TRBV7-2 TGTGCCAGCAGCTTAGCCCGAGTCCGCTCTGGAAACACCATATATTTT CASSLARVRSGNTIYF
TRBJ2-2 NA NA TRBV29-1 TGCAGCGTTCGCATCGGGAACACCGGGGAGCTGTTTTTT CSVRIGNTGELFF
TRBJ2-3 many NA TRBV7-2 TGTGCCAGCAGCTTAGCCCCCCGGGGGATCACAGATACGCAGTATTTT CASSLAPRGITDTQYF
TRBJ2-7 NA NA TRBV6-2/TRBV6-3 TGTGCCAGCAGTTTCAACTACTACGAGCAGTACTTC CASSFNYYEQYF
TRBJ2-7 many NA TRBV29-1 TGCAGCGTTGTTCGAGCGGAGACCTACGAGCAGTACTTC CSVVRAETYEQYF
TRBJ2-1 many TRBD1 TRBV11-2 TGTGCCAGCAGCTTAGAGGCCAGGGGGCACAATGAGCAGTTCTTC CASSLEARGHNEQFF
TRBJ2-1 NA NA TRBV6-1 TGTGCCAGCAGTAAACCCTCCGGGACCCAAGTAGGTCATAGTCTGTTCAATGAGCAGTTCTTC CASSKPSGTQVGHSLFNEQFF
TRBJ1-1 NA NA TRBV20-1 TGCAGTGCTAGCCAGCCCAGGGGGAACACTGAAGCTTTCTTT CSASQPRGNTEAFF
TRBJ2-3 many NA TRBV5-1 TGCGCCAGCAGCTTGAACATGGGCAATACGCAGTATTTT CASSLNMGNTQYF
TRBJ2-3 once NA TRBV5-6 TGTGCCCGCAGCGCGGTCGGGGGCCGCACAGATACGCAGTATTTT CARSAVGGRTDTQYF
TRBJ2-5 few TRBD1 TRBV24-1 TGTGCCACCAGTGATTTCAGGAGGGGACAGGGGGGAGAGACCCAGTACTTC CATSDFRRGQGGETQYF
TRBJ1-1 NA TRBD1 TRBV12-3/TRBV12-4 TGTGCCAGCAGAAGGGACAGGAACACTGAAGCTTTCTTT CASRRDRNTEAFF
TRBJ2-1 many NA TRBV5-1 TGCGCCAGCAGCTTGGCGGTCGGGCCATACAATGAGCAGTTCTTC CASSLAVGPYNEQFF
TRBJ2-7 NA TRBD2 TRBV15 TGTGCCACCAGCAGGGGCCTAAAGCGGGAAGACTACGAGCAGTACTTC CATSRGLKREDYEQYF
TRBJ2-7 few NA TRBV20-1 TGCAGTGCCCGCGAGGGATACGAGCAGTACTTC CSAREGYEQYF
TRBJ2-7 few NA TRBV13 TGTGCCAGCAGCTTAATGGGGGGCGAGTATCCTCTAGGGCAGTACTTC CASSLMGGEYPLGQYF
TRBJ2-7 NA TRBD1 TRBV6-2/TRBV6-3 TGTGCCAGCAGTTTCCAGGGGGCTACCGAGCAGTACTTC CASSFQGATEQYF
TRBJ2-1 few NA TRBV3-1 TGTGCCAGCAGCCAAGCCGGGACGGATAACAATGAGGAGCAGTTCTTC CASSQAGTDNNEEQFF
TRBJ2-1 few TRBD2 TRBV5-1 TGCGCCAGCAGCCCCAGATTAGGGAGGGGCATCTACAATGAGCAGTTCTTC CASSPRLGRGIYNEQFF
TRBJ2-5 many NA TRBV7-2 TGTGCCAGCAGCTTAGTTCAGTGGGGTTCCAAAGAGACCCAGTACTTC CASSLVQWGSKETQYF
TRBJ1-3 many TRBD1 TRBV12-3/TRBV12-4 TGTGCCAGCACCCGAATGCGTCAAACAGGGGTTCTCGGCACCATATATTTT CASTRMRQTGVLGTIYF
TRBJ2-7 many NA TRBV29-1 TGCAGCGTTGAAGGTGGTTCTGCCCGGGAGCCTCATTTC CSVEGGSAREPHF
TRBJ2-3 many NA TRBV14 TGTGCCAGCAGCCAAGATCTGGTGGGGGGATTCCGTGATACGCAGTATTTT CASSQDLVGGFRDTQYF
TRBJ1-4 NA NA TRBV7-2 TGTGCCAGCAGCACGGGGGCTAATGAAAAACTGTTTTTT CASSTGANEKLFF